Listed below are T cell receptor beta chains from one sample, sequenced in a study of graft-versus-host responses after intestinal transplantation. For these TCRs, the target antigens are not known. Profiled with immunoSEQ multiplex PCR; TCRdb holds only in-frame clones, not every one. The repertoire includes 80,000 to 100,000 clones, approximately 88% of them detected once, and approximately 0.33% sits in the top ten. The material was unstimulated CD4+ T cells sorted from spleen or lymph node cells, obtained before intestinal transplant. The receptor set was obtained from a human donor who received an intestinal transplant. Each CDR3 is given with its conserved first and last residue. D genes are given only for firm matches. Rows give clone size only sometimes, using once, few, many, or a class for an expanded clone.

v_gene: TRBV25-1; j_gene: TRBJ2-5; abundance: NA; d_gene: TRBD2; CDR3nt: TGTGCCAGCAGTCCTAGCGGGACGTTCCAAGAGACCCAGTACTTC; CDR3aa: CASSPSGTFQETQYF
v_gene: TRBV19; j_gene: TRBJ1-1; abundance: NA; d_gene: TRBD1; CDR3nt: TGTGCCAGTAGTATGCGCGGGACAGGGCTGAACACTGAAGCTTTCTTT; CDR3aa: CASSMRGTGLNTEAFF
v_gene: TRBV28; j_gene: TRBJ1-1; abundance: few; d_gene: TRBD1; CDR3nt: TGTGCCACCCTGGACAGGGTAGCGAACACTGAAGCTTTCTTT; CDR3aa: CATLDRVANTEAFF
v_gene: TRBV6-1; j_gene: TRBJ1-5; abundance: NA; d_gene: TRBD1; CDR3nt: TGTGCCAGCAGTGAAGAGGCAGGGGGCGCGAGCAATCAGCCCCAGCATTTT; CDR3aa: CASSEEAGGASNQPQHF
v_gene: TRBV15; j_gene: TRBJ2-7; abundance: NA; d_gene: TRBD1; CDR3nt: TGTGCCACCAGCAGATCCGGGACAGGGTTGATCCGGCAGTACTTC; CDR3aa: CATSRSGTGLIRQYF
v_gene: TRBV5-1; j_gene: TRBJ2-7; abundance: NA; d_gene: NA; CDR3nt: TGCGCCAGCAGCTTGGGTAGGACAGCTCAGGGCGAGCAGTACTTC; CDR3aa: CASSLGRTAQGEQYF
v_gene: TRBV5-1; j_gene: TRBJ2-5; abundance: NA; d_gene: NA; CDR3nt: TGCGCCAGCAGCCGGGAAGAGACCCAGTACTTC; CDR3aa: CASSREETQYF
v_gene: TRBV25-1; j_gene: TRBJ1-5; abundance: NA; d_gene: NA; CDR3nt: TGTGCCAGCAGTGAACCAGGCCTCAGGGAGGATCAGCCCCAGCATTTT; CDR3aa: CASSEPGLREDQPQHF
v_gene: TRBV6-6; j_gene: TRBJ1-3; abundance: NA; d_gene: NA; CDR3nt: TGTGCCAGCAGTAGTACAGGGAAAACAGGAAACACCATATATTTT; CDR3aa: CASSSTGKTGNTIYF
v_gene: TRBV4-1; j_gene: TRBJ1-2; abundance: once; d_gene: TRBD1; CDR3nt: TGCGCCAGCAGCCAAGGGGACAGGGGGCTCTATGGCTACACCTTC; CDR3aa: CASSQGDRGLYGYTF
v_gene: TRBV28; j_gene: TRBJ1-4; abundance: NA; d_gene: TRBD1; CDR3nt: TGTGCCAGCAGGCGGACAGGGGTTGGGGAAAAACTGTTTTTT; CDR3aa: CASRRTGVGEKLFF
v_gene: TRBV30; j_gene: TRBJ2-3; abundance: NA; d_gene: NA; CDR3nt: TGTGCCTGGTCATACGGAGCAGATACGCAGTATTTT; CDR3aa: CAWSYGADTQYF
v_gene: TRBV6-5; j_gene: TRBJ2-5; abundance: NA; d_gene: TRBD2; CDR3nt: TGTGCCAGCAGTTACTCGAGCGGGGTAGAGACCCAGTACTTC; CDR3aa: CASSYSSGVETQYF
v_gene: TRBV2; j_gene: TRBJ2-5; abundance: NA; d_gene: TRBD2; CDR3nt: TGTGCCAGCCGGCTATTGACTAGCGGGTCTGGTGTGGAGCAGTACTTC; CDR3aa: CASRLLTSGSGVEQYF
v_gene: TRBV6-1; j_gene: TRBJ2-7; abundance: NA; d_gene: TRBD1; CDR3nt: TGTGCCAGCAGTGAACTCGGCCGACAGGGGGCTTTGCCACACTACGAGCAGTACTTC; CDR3aa: CASSELGRQGALPHYEQYF
v_gene: TRBV2; j_gene: TRBJ1-5; abundance: NA; d_gene: NA; CDR3nt: TGTGCCAGCGACAGAGACCTGGGGAATCAGCCCCAGCATTTT; CDR3aa: CASDRDLGNQPQHF
v_gene: TRBV2; j_gene: TRBJ2-2; abundance: NA; d_gene: TRBD2; CDR3nt: TGTGCCAGCAGGATGGGACTAGCGGGAGGGCCGAACACCGGGGAGCTGTTTTTT; CDR3aa: CASRMGLAGGPNTGELFF
v_gene: TRBV7-8; j_gene: TRBJ2-5; abundance: NA; d_gene: TRBD2; CDR3nt: TGTGCCAGATGGACTAGAACGGAAGAGACCCAGTACTTC; CDR3aa: CARWTRTEETQYF
v_gene: TRBV7-8; j_gene: TRBJ1-1; abundance: NA; d_gene: NA; CDR3nt: TGTGCCAGCAGCTTAGAACCGGGAACCACTGAAGCTTTCTTT; CDR3aa: CASSLEPGTTEAFF
v_gene: TRBV6-1; j_gene: TRBJ1-5; abundance: NA; d_gene: TRBD1; CDR3nt: TGTGCCAGCAGTGACCGAACAGGGGCTGTAAATCAGCCCCAGCATTTT; CDR3aa: CASSDRTGAVNQPQHF
v_gene: TRBV5-1; j_gene: TRBJ2-5; abundance: NA; d_gene: NA; CDR3nt: TGCGCCAGCAGCTCACTCCTCGACGGGGACCAAGAGACCCAGTACTTC; CDR3aa: CASSSLLDGDQETQYF
v_gene: TRBV9; j_gene: TRBJ1-2; abundance: NA; d_gene: NA; CDR3nt: TGTGCCAGCAGCATAGAAGCCGGGAACTATGGCTACACCTTC; CDR3aa: CASSIEAGNYGYTF
v_gene: TRBV18; j_gene: TRBJ2-1; abundance: NA; d_gene: NA; CDR3nt: TGTGCCAGCTCACCACAAAGAAGCCATGAGCAGTTCTTC; CDR3aa: CASSPQRSHEQFF
v_gene: TRBV7-2; j_gene: TRBJ2-3; abundance: NA; d_gene: TRBD2; CDR3nt: TGTGCCAGCAGCCGCCCGAGCCGACTAGCGGCTAGCACAGATACGCAGTATTTT; CDR3aa: CASSRPSRLAASTDTQYF
v_gene: TRBV29-1; j_gene: TRBJ1-1; abundance: once; d_gene: TRBD1; CDR3nt: TGCAGCACGGGACAGTCGAACACTGAAGCTTTCTTT; CDR3aa: CSTGQSNTEAFF
v_gene: TRBV5-1; j_gene: TRBJ1-4; abundance: NA; d_gene: NA; CDR3nt: TGCGCCAGCAGCTTGGGGGCTTCTTTAGGTGATGAAAAACTGTTTTTT; CDR3aa: CASSLGASLGDEKLFF
v_gene: TRBV6-6; j_gene: TRBJ2-7; abundance: NA; d_gene: NA; CDR3nt: TGTGCCAGCCGCGAGCGCTTCCTTTCCTACGAGCAGTACTTC; CDR3aa: CASRERFLSYEQYF
v_gene: TRBV27; j_gene: TRBJ2-5; abundance: NA; d_gene: NA; CDR3nt: TGTGCCAGCAGTTTAATAGGGGGTTGGGAGACCCAGTACTTC; CDR3aa: CASSLIGGWETQYF
v_gene: TRBV28; j_gene: TRBJ2-5; abundance: NA; d_gene: NA; CDR3nt: TGTGCCAGTATTGGCAGCGTCACGGAGACCCAGTACTTC; CDR3aa: CASIGSVTETQYF
v_gene: TRBV7-2; j_gene: TRBJ2-5; abundance: NA; d_gene: NA; CDR3nt: TGTGCCAGCAGCTTAGAAGAGGTTTCTAGAAAGACCCAGTACTTC; CDR3aa: CASSLEEVSRKTQYF
v_gene: TRBV7-9; j_gene: TRBJ1-1; abundance: NA; d_gene: NA; CDR3nt: TGTGCCAGCAGCTTAGCGGGAGTGGGTGAAGCTTTCTTT; CDR3aa: CASSLAGVGEAFF
v_gene: TRBV18; j_gene: TRBJ1-2; abundance: NA; d_gene: NA; CDR3nt: TGTGCCAGCTCACCGCAGACGACAGTCGACGGCTACACCTTC; CDR3aa: CASSPQTTVDGYTF
v_gene: TRBV9; j_gene: TRBJ2-1; abundance: NA; d_gene: NA; CDR3nt: TGTGCCAGCAGCGTAGGAGGGGGAGCTCCTAGTGAGCAGTTCTTC; CDR3aa: CASSVGGGAPSEQFF
v_gene: TRBV5-6; j_gene: TRBJ1-6; abundance: NA; d_gene: TRBD1; CDR3nt: TGTGCCAGCAGCGATCCGGGACAGGGGAATTCACCCCTCCACTTT; CDR3aa: CASSDPGQGNSPLHF
v_gene: TRBV19; j_gene: TRBJ1-5; abundance: NA; d_gene: NA; CDR3nt: TGTGCCAGTACCCCCCAGGGAAATCAGCCCCAGCATTTT; CDR3aa: CASTPQGNQPQHF
v_gene: TRBV19; j_gene: TRBJ2-7; abundance: NA; d_gene: TRBD1; CDR3nt: TGTGCCAGTAGTACAAACCAGGGGGCTTTGGGCCCATCAAGTGAGCAGTACTTC; CDR3aa: CASSTNQGALGPSSEQYF
v_gene: TRBV5-1; j_gene: TRBJ2-2; abundance: NA; d_gene: TRBD1; CDR3nt: TGCGCCAGCAGCTTCCCCCCGAGACAGGGTCGGGGCACCGGGGAGCTGTTTTTT; CDR3aa: CASSFPPRQGRGTGELFF
v_gene: TRBV7-8; j_gene: TRBJ1-2; abundance: NA; d_gene: TRBD1; CDR3nt: TGTGCCAGCAGCTCCTACACGGGACAGCATAACTATGGCTACACCTTC; CDR3aa: CASSSYTGQHNYGYTF
v_gene: TRBV5-1; j_gene: TRBJ2-7; abundance: NA; d_gene: TRBD2; CDR3nt: TGCGCCAGCAGCCCGACCCCTTTGACTGTACTCGGGACTAGCGGGGTAACCTACGAGCAGTACTTC; CDR3aa: CASSPTPLTVLGTSGVTYEQYF
v_gene: TRBV28; j_gene: TRBJ1-1; abundance: NA; d_gene: TRBD1; CDR3nt: TGTGCCAGCAGTTTAGGGGACAGGGGTTGGTCTGAAGCTTTCTTT; CDR3aa: CASSLGDRGWSEAFF
v_gene: TRBV2; j_gene: TRBJ2-4; abundance: NA; d_gene: NA; CDR3nt: TGTGCCAGCATCAGAGGAGACCTAGCCAAAAACATTCAGTACTTC; CDR3aa: CASIRGDLAKNIQYF
v_gene: TRBV9; j_gene: TRBJ2-5; abundance: NA; d_gene: NA; CDR3nt: TGTGCCAGCAGCGTAGGGCTCAGAGAGACCCAGTACTTC; CDR3aa: CASSVGLRETQYF
v_gene: TRBV5-1; j_gene: TRBJ2-3; abundance: NA; d_gene: TRBD1; CDR3nt: TGCGCCAGCAGCTCCGGGACAGGGATCGTTGCAGATACGCAGTATTTT; CDR3aa: CASSSGTGIVADTQYF
v_gene: TRBV6-1; j_gene: TRBJ2-5; abundance: NA; d_gene: NA; CDR3nt: TGTGCCAGCAGTCGACAGGTGGGGGCCCAAGAGACCCAGTACTTC; CDR3aa: CASSRQVGAQETQYF
v_gene: TRBV6-7; j_gene: TRBJ2-5; abundance: NA; d_gene: NA; CDR3nt: TGTGCCAGCAGTTACAGGAGGTCCGAGACCCAGTACTTC; CDR3aa: CASSYRRSETQYF
v_gene: TRBV5-4; j_gene: TRBJ2-7; abundance: once; d_gene: TRBD2; CDR3nt: TGTGCCAGCAGCTCCTCTCCTAGCGGGAGTTCCTACGAGCAGTACTTC; CDR3aa: CASSSSPSGSSYEQYF
v_gene: TRBV11-3; j_gene: TRBJ2-7; abundance: NA; d_gene: NA; CDR3nt: TGTGCCAGCAGTCACCCCATCTCCGGGACTGGCTCCTACGAGCAGTACTTC; CDR3aa: CASSHPISGTGSYEQYF
v_gene: TRBV9; j_gene: TRBJ2-5; abundance: NA; d_gene: TRBD2; CDR3nt: TGTGCCAGCAGCCTCGGAGGACTAGCGGGTTCCCAAGAGACCCAGTACTTC; CDR3aa: CASSLGGLAGSQETQYF
v_gene: TRBV7-8; j_gene: TRBJ2-3; abundance: NA; d_gene: NA; CDR3nt: TGTGCCAGCAGCCCTACGACCGGGTCCACAGATACGCAGTATTTT; CDR3aa: CASSPTTGSTDTQYF
v_gene: TRBV6-5; j_gene: TRBJ2-7; abundance: NA; d_gene: TRBD1; CDR3nt: TGTGCCAGCAGTTACAGCGGCCGGACAGGGGGCGAGCAGTACTTC; CDR3aa: CASSYSGRTGGEQYF
v_gene: TRBV29-1; j_gene: TRBJ2-1; abundance: NA; d_gene: TRBD2; CDR3nt: TGCAGCGTAGACACTAGCGGGAGTTCGTTCTTC; CDR3aa: CSVDTSGSSFF